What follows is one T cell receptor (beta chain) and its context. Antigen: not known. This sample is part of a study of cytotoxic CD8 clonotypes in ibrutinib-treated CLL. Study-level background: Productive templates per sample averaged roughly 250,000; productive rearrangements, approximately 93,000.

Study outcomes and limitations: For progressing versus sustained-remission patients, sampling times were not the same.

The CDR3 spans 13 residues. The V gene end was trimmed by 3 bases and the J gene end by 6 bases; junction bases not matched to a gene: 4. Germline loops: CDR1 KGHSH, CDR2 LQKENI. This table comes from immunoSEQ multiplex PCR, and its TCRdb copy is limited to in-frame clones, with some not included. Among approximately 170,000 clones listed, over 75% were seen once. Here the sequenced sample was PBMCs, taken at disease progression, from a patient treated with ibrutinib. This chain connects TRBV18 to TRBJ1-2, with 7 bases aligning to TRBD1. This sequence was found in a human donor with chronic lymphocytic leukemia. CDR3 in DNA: TGTGCCAGCTCACCGACAGGGAATGATGGCTACACCTTC. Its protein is CASSPTGNDGYTF.